The rows below give T cell receptor beta chains drawn from one sample of a study of blood T cell repertoires in COVID-19. TCRdb's table, derived via immunoSEQ multiplex PCR, lists solely in-frame clones and lacks some. The sample includes approximately 300,000 clones, around 87% of them seen just once. Sequencing was performed on PBMCs or T cells enriched from blood (not recorded which). The source is a woman under 30 with acute COVID-19. Both conserved end residues are part of each CDR3. The order of the fields is CDR3 protein, CDR3 DNA, V gene, J gene, clone size, D gene. The D gene is left open where the match is weak. Size is omitted from some rows. Given values are once, few, many or a class for expanded clones.

CASSLERRQGVQHF,TGTGCCAGCAGTTTAGAGCGTCGACAGGGTGTTCAGCATTTT,TRBV28,TRBJ1-5,-,TRBD1
CATSQATGHHSYNEQFF,TGTGCCACCAGTCAAGCAACAGGGCACCACTCCTACAATGAGCAGTTCTTC,TRBV24-1,TRBJ2-1,-,-
CASSSIGWGGDDLYEQYF,TGTGCCAGCAGTTCTATAGGATGGGGAGGGGACGATCTCTACGAGCAGTACTTC,TRBV27,TRBJ2-7,-,TRBD2
CAIRPWTGSGYEQFF,TGTGCCATCCGCCCCTGGACAGGGAGTGGCTATGAGCAGTTCTTC,TRBV28,TRBJ2-1,-,TRBD1
CASSAGTGPMVQFF,TGTGCCAGCAGCGCCGGGACTGGGCCAATGGTGCAGTTCTTC,TRBV6-4,TRBJ2-1,-,-
CASSYSGSVPDTQYF,TGTGCCAGCAGTTACAGCGGGAGCGTCCCAGATACGCAGTATTTT,TRBV6-5,TRBJ2-3,-,TRBD2
CASSPRPVDGYTF,TGTGCCAGCTCACCGAGGCCCGTCGATGGCTACACCTTC,TRBV18,TRBJ1-2,-,-
CASSLNAYDTDTQYF,TGCGCCAGCAGCTTGAACGCGTATGACACAGATACGCAGTATTTT,TRBV5-1,TRBJ2-3,-,-
CASSSEGSGSTDTQYF,TGCGCCAGCAGCTCAGAGGGTAGCGGGAGCACAGATACGCAGTATTTT,TRBV5-1,TRBJ2-3,-,TRBD2
CASSPSGGPNQPQHF,TGTGCCAGCAGCCCCTCGGGGGGCCCCAATCAGCCCCAGCATTTT,TRBV6-5,TRBJ1-5,-,-
CSVEWDRAYGYTF,TGCAGCGTTGAATGGGACAGGGCCTATGGCTACACCTTC,TRBV29-1,TRBJ1-2,-,TRBD1
CASSTPTGTDEQYF,TGTGCCAGCAGTACCCCGACAGGGACCGACGAGCAGTACTTC,TRBV28,TRBJ2-7,-,TRBD1
CASSLDTTGVVYTF,TGTGCCAGCAGCTTGGACACTACAGGGGTCGTCTACACCTTC,TRBV5-4,TRBJ1-2,-,TRBD1
CASSGLAVNTGELFF,TGTGCCAGCAGTGGACTAGCGGTGAACACCGGGGAGCTGTTTTTT,TRBV2,TRBJ2-2,-,TRBD2
CASSFGLAGASNEQFF,TGTGCCAGCAGCTTCGGACTAGCGGGAGCCTCCAATGAGCAGTTCTTC,TRBV7-3,TRBJ2-1,once,TRBD2
CASSLRTSGISYNEQFF,TGTGCCAGCAGCCTCAGGACTAGCGGGATCTCCTACAATGAGCAGTTCTTC,TRBV7-2,TRBJ2-1,-,TRBD2